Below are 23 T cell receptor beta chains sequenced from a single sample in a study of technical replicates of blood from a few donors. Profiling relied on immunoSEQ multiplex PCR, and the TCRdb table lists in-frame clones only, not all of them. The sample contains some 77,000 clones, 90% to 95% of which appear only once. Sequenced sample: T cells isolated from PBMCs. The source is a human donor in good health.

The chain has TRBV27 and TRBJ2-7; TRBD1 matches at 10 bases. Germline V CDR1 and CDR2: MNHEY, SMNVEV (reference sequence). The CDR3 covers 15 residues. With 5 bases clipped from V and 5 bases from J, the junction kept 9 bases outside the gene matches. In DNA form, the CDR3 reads TGTGCCAGCAGTCTCCGTCGACAGGGGGCTAACGAGCAGTACTTC. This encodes CASSLRRQGANEQYF.

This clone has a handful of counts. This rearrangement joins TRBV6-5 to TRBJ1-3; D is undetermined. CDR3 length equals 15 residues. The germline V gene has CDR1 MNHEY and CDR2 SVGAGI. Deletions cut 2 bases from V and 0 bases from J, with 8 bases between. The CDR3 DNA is TGTGCCAGCAGTTACGAGGGTCCCTCTGGAAACACCATATATTTT. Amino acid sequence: CASSYEGPSGNTIYF.

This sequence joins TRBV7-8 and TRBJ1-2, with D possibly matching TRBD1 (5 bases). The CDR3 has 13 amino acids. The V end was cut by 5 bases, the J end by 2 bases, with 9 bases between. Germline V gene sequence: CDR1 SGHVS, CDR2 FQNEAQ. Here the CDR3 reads CASSPRQNYGYTF. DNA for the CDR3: TGTGCCAGCAGCCCAAGACAGAACTATGGCTACACCTTC.

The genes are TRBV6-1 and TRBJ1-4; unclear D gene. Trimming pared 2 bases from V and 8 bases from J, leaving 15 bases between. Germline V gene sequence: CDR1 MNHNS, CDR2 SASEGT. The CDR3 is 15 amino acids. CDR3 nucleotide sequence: TGTGCCAGCAGTGAATTCAGCGGGTCGTGGGAAAAACTGTTTTTT. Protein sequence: CASSEFSGSWEKLFF.

The CDR3 coding sequence is TGTGCCAGCAGCTTGCCTAGCGGGAGCCAAGAGACCCAGTACTTC. Its protein product is CASSLPSGSQETQYF. This rearrangement joins TRBV5-4 to TRBJ2-5; TRBD2 agrees at 10 bases. V dropped 1 base and J dropped 1; count of bases not matched to a gene: 1. CDR3 length: 15 amino acids. Germline loops: CDR1 SGHNT, CDR2 YYREEE (reference sequence).

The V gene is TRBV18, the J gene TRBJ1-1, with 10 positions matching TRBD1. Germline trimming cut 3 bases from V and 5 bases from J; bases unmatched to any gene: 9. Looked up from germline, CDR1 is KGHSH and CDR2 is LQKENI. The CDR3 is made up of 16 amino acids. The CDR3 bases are TGTGCCAGCTCACCTAGACAGGGGGCTGGGGAAACTGAAGCTTTCTTT. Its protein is CASSPRQGAGETEAFF. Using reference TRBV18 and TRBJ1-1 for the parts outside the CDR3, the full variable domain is NAGVMQNPRHLVRRRGQEARLRCSPMKGHSHVYWYRQLPEEGLKFMVYLQKENIIDESGMPKERFSAEFPKEGPSILRIQQVVRGDSAAYFCASSPRQGAGETEAFFGQGTRLTVV.

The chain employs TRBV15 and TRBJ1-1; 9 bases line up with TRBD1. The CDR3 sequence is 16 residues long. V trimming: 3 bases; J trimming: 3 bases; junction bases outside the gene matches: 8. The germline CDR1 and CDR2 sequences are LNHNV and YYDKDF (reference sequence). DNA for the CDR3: TGTGCCACCAGCAGTCGGGACAGGGTCGTGGACACTGAAGCTTTCTTT. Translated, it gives CATSSRDRVVDTEAFF.

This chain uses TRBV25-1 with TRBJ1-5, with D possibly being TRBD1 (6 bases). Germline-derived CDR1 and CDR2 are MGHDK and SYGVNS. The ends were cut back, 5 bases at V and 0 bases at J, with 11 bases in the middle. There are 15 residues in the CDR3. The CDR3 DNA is TGTGCCAGCAGTCAGGGGACCGATAGCAATCAGCCCCAGCATTTT. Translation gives CASSQGTDSNQPQHF. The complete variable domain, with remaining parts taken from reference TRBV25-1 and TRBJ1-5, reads EADIYQTPRYLVIGTGKKITLECSQTMGHDKMYWYQQDPGMELHLIHYSYGVNSTEKGDLSSESTVSRIRTEHFPLTLESARPSHTSQYLCASSQGTDSNQPQHFGDGTRLSIL.

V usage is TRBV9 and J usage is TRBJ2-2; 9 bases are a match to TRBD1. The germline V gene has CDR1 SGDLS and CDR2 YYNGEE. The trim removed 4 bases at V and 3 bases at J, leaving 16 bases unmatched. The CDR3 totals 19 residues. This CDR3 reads CASSTSTNRDRVDTGELFF. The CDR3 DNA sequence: TGTGCCAGCAGCACTTCGACTAACCGGGACAGGGTTGACACCGGGGAGCTGTTTTTT. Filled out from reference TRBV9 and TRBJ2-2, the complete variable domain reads DSGVTQTPKHLITATGQRVTLRCSPRSGDLSVYWYQQSLDQGLQFLIQYYNGEERAKGNILERFSAQQFPDLHSELNLSSLELGDSALYFCASSTSTNRDRVDTGELFFGEGSRLTVL.

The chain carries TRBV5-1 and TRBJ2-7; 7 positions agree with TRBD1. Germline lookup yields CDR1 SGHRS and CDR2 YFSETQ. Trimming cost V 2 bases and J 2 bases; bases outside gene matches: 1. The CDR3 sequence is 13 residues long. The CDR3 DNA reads TGCGCCAGCAGCTTACAGGGGACCTACGAGCAGTACTTC. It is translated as CASSLQGTYEQYF. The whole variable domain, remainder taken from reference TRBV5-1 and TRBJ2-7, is KAGVTQTPRYLIKTRGQQVTLSCSPISGHRSVSWYQQTPGQGLQFLFEYFSETQRNKGNFPGRFSGRQFSNSRSEMNVSTLELGDSALYLCASSLQGTYEQYFGPGTRLTVT.

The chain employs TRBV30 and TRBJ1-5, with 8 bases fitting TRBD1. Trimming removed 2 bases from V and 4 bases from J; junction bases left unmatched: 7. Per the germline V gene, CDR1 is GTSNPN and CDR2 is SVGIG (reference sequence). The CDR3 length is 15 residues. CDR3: CAWSSGQGPNQPQHF. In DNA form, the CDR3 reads TGTGCCTGGAGTTCTGGACAGGGTCCTAATCAGCCCCAGCATTTT.

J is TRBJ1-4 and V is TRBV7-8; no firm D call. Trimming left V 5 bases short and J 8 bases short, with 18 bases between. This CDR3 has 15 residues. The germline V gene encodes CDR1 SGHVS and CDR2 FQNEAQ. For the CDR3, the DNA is TGTGCCAGCAGCCCCTGGGCTGAGGGAGGCGAAAAACTGTTTTTT. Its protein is CASSPWAEGGEKLFF. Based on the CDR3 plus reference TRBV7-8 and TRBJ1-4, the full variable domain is GAGVSQSPRYKVAKRGQDVALRCDPISGHVSLFWYQQALGQGPEFLTYFQNEAQLDKSGLPSDRFFAERPEGSVSTLKIQRTQQEDSAVYLCASSPWAEGGEKLFFGSGTQLSVL.

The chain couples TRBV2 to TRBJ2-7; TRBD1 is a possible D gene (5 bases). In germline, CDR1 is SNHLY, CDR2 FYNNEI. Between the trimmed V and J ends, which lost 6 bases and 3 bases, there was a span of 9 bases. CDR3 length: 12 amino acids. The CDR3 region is CASSSRVYEQYF. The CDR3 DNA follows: TGTGCCAGCAGCAGCAGGGTCTACGAGCAGTACTTC.

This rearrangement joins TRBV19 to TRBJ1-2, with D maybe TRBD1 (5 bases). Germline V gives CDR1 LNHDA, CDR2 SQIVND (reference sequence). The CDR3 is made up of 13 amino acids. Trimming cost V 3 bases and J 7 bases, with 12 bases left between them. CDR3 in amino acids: CASSMGQGRGYTF. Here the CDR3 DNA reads TGTGCCAGTAGTATGGGCCAGGGTCGTGGCTACACCTTC. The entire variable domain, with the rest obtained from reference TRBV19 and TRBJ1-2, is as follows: DGGITQSPKYLFRKEGQNVTLSCEQNLNHDAMYWYRQDPGQGLRLIYYSQIVNDFQKGDIAEGYSVSREKKESFPLTVTSAQKNPTAFYLCASSMGQGRGYTFGSGTRLTVV.

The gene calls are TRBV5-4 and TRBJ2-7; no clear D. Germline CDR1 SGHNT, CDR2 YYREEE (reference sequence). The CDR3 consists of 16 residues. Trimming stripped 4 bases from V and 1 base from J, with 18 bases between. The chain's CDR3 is CASSRSQSDRSYEQYF. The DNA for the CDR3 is TGTGCCAGCAGCCGTAGCCAGTCTGATCGGTCCTACGAGCAGTACTTC. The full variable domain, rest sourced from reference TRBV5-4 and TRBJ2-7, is ETGVTQSPTHLIKTRGQQVTLRCSSQSGHNTVSWYQQALGQGPQFIFQYYREEENGRGNFPPRFSGLQFPNYSSELNVNALELDDSALYLCASSRSQSDRSYEQYFGPGTRLTVT.

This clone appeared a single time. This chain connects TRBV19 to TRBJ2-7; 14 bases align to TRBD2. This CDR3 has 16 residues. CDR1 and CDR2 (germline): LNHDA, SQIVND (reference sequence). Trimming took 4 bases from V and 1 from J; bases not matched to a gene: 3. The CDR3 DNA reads TGTGCCAGTAGTAGTGGGACTAGCGGGGGATCCTACGAGCAGTACTTC. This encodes CASSSGTSGGSYEQYF.

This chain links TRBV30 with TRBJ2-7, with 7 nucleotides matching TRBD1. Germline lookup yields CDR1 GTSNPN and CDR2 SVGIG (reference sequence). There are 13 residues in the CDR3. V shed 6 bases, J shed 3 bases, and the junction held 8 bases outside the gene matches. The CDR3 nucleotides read TGTGCCTGCTTGGCCGACAGGGACTACGAGCAGTACTTC. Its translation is CACLADRDYEQYF.

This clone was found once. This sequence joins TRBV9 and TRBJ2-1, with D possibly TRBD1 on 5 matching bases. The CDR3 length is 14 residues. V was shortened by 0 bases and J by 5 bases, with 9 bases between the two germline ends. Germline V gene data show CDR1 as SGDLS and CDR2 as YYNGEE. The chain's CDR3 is CASSVGQGNNEQFF. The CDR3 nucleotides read TGTGCCAGCAGCGTAGGTCAGGGAAACAATGAGCAGTTCTTC.

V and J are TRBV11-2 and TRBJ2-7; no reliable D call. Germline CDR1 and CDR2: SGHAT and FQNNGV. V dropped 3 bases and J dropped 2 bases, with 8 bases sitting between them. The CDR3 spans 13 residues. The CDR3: CASSFELPYEQYF. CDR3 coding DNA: TGTGCCAGCAGCTTTGAGTTGCCCTACGAGCAGTACTTC.

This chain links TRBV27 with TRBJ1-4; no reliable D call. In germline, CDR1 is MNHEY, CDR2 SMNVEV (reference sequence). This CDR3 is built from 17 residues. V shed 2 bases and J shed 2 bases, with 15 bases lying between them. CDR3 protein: CASSLVREVHTNEKLFF. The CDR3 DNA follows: TGTGCCAGCAGTTTAGTCCGCGAGGTGCACACTAATGAAAAACTGTTTTTT.

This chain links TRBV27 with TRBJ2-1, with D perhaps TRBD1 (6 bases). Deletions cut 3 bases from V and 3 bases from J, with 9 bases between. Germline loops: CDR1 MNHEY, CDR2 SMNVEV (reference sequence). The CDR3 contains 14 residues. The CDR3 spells CASSFQQGYNEQFF. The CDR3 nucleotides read TGTGCCAGCAGTTTCCAACAGGGCTACAATGAGCAGTTCTTC.

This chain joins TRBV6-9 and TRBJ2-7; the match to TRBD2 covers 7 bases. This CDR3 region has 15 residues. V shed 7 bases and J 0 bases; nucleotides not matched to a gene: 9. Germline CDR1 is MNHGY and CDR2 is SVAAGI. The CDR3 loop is CASTLADPRSYEQYF. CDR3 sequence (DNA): TGTGCCAGCACCCTAGCGGATCCACGCTCCTACGAGCAGTACTTC.

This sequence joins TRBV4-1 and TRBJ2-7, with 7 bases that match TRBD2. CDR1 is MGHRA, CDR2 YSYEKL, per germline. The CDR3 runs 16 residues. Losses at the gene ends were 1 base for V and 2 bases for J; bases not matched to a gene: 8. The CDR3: CASSQVGRGSPYEQYF. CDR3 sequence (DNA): TGCGCCAGCAGCCAAGTCGGGCGGGGGAGTCCCTACGAGCAGTACTTC.